The TCR beta chain under discussion was sequenced for a study of CD8 T cells in Susac syndrome. Random hexamers were used to reverse transcribe 0.5 to 1 ug of RNA. TCRdb passed the immunoSEQ multiplex PCR reads through MiXCR, listing each CDR3 protein once. Among approximately 270,000 distinct CDR3 sequences listed, 80% to 95% were seen once. The CDR3 loop spans 14 amino acids. With 7 bases clipped from V and 2 bases from J, the junction kept 6 bases outside the gene matches. CDR1 and CDR2 (germline): SNHLY, FYNNEI. In blood CD8+ and CD4+ T cells, TCR beta underwent sequencing. Material for sequencing was CD4+ T cells from PBMCs. The TCR was taken from a human donor with multiple sclerosis. The V call is TRBV2, the J call TRBJ1-2, with TRBD1 matching 8 bases. This CDR3 is CASIPGQANYGYTF. The DNA of the CDR3 is TGTGCCAGCATACCGGGACAGGCCAACTATGGCTACACCTTC.